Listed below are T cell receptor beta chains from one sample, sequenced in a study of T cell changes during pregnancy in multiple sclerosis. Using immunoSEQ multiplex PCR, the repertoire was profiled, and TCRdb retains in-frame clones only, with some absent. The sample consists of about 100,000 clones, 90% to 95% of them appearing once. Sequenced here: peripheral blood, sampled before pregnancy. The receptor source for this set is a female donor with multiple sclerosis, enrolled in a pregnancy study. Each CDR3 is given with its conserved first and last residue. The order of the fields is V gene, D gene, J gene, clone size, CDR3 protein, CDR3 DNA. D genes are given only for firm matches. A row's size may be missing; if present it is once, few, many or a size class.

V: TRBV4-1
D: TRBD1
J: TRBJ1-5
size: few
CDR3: CASRTGNQPQHF
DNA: TGCGCCAGCAGGACAGGGAATCAGCCCCAGCATTTT

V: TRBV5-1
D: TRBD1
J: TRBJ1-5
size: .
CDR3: CASSLTGDNQPQHF
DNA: TGCGCCAGCAGCCTGACAGGGGACAATCAGCCCCAGCATTTT

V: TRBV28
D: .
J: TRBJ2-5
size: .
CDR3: CASRKQGNETQYF
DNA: TGTGCCAGCAGGAAACAGGGTAACGAGACCCAGTACTTC

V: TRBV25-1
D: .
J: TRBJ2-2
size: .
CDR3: CASSEHMGAGGELFF
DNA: TGTGCCAGCAGTGAACATATGGGGGCGGGCGGGGAGCTGTTTTTT

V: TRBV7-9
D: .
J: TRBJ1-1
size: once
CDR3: CASRRSRGGVGTEAFF
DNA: TGTGCCAGCAGACGCTCCCGGGGGGGGGTGGGAACTGAAGCTTTCTTT

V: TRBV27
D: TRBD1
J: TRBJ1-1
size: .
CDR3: CASSPNPQGTTEAFF
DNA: TGTGCCAGCAGTCCCAATCCACAGGGGACCACTGAAGCTTTCTTT

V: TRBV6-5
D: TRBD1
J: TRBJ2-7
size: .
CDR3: CASRPRGRREQYF
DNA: TGTGCCAGCAGGCCCAGGGGGCGGCGGGAGCAGTACTTC

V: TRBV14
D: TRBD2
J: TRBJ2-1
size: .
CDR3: CASSASAGGKNEQFF
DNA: TGTGCCAGCAGCGCCTCAGCGGGAGGTAAGAATGAGCAGTTCTTC

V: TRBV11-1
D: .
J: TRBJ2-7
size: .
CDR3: CASRGDGYEQYF
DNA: TGTGCCAGCAGGGGCGACGGCTACGAGCAGTACTTC

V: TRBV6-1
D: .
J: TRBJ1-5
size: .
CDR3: CASSEAAGNNQPQHF
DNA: TGTGCCAGCAGTGAAGCTGCAGGGAACAATCAGCCCCAGCATTTT

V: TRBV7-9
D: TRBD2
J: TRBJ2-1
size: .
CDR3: CASSLGVAGGGYNEQFF
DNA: TGTGCCAGCAGCTTAGGGGTAGCGGGAGGTGGCTACAATGAGCAGTTCTTC

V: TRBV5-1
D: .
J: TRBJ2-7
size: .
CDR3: CASSLEVGGPSYEQYF
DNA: TGCGCCAGCAGCTTGGAAGTGGGCGGGCCGTCCTACGAGCAGTACTTC

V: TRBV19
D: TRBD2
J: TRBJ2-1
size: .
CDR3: CASSILLAGGIYNEQFF
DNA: TGTGCCAGTAGTATTCTCTTAGCGGGAGGGATTTACAATGAGCAGTTCTTC

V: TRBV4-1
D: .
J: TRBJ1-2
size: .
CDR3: CASRAIGDGGYTF
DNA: TGCGCCAGCCGGGCGATAGGGGATGGTGGCTACACCTTC

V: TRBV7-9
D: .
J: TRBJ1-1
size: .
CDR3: CASSPPLGRRDTEAFF
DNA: TGTGCCAGCAGCCCCCCTCTGGGTCGGAGGGACACTGAAGCTTTCTTT

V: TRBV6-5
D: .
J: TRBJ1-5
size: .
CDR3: CASSSIRGVNQPQHF
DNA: TGTGCCAGCAGCTCCATCCGGGGGGTCAATCAGCCCCAGCATTTT

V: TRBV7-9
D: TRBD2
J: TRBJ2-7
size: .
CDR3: CASSPGTSGRALSYEQYF
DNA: TGTGCCAGCAGCCCGGGGACTAGCGGGAGGGCCCTCTCCTACGAGCAGTACTTC

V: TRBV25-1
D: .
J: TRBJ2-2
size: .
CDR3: CASLFRGELFF
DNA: TGTGCCAGCCTATTTCGCGGGGAGCTGTTTTTT

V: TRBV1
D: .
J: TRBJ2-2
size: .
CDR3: CTSSQDDPSRNTGELFF
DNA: TGCACCAGCAGCCAAGATGATCCGTCGAGGAACACCGGGGAGCTGTTTTTT

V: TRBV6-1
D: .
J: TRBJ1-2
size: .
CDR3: CASSARRQPLYGYTF
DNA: TGTGCCAGCAGTGCTAGGCGACAGCCACTCTATGGCTACACCTTC

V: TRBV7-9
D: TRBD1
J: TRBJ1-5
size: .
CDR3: CASSSRDSTYQPQHF
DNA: TGTGCCAGCAGCAGCCGGGACAGTACTTATCAGCCCCAGCATTTT

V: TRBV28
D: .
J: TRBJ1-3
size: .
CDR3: CASSFRGSGNTIYF
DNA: TGTGCCAGCAGTTTTCGGGGGTCTGGAAACACCATATATTTT

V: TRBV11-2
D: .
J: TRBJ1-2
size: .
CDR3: CASSLRVGGIRYGYTF
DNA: TGTGCCAGCAGCTTACGCGTAGGAGGGATCCGGTATGGCTACACCTTC

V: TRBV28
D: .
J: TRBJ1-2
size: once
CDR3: CASSPIGQGLDGYTF
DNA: TGTGCCAGCAGCCCGATTGGGCAGGGGTTGGATGGCTACACCTTC

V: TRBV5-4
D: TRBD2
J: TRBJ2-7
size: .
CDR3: CASSSGTSDGSYEQYF
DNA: TGTGCCAGCAGCTCCGGGACTAGCGACGGCTCCTACGAGCAGTACTTC

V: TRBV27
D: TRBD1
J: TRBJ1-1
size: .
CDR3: CASKDRGRATEAFF
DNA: TGTGCCAGCAAAGACAGGGGGCGGGCGACTGAAGCTTTCTTT

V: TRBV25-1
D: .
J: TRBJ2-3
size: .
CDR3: CASSEGASMADTQYF
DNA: TGTGCCAGCAGTGAAGGGGCTAGTATGGCAGATACGCAGTATTTT

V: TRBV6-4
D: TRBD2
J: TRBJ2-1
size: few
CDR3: CASSDSSGSYNEQFF
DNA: TGTGCCAGCAGTGACTCTAGCGGGAGTTACAATGAGCAGTTCTTC

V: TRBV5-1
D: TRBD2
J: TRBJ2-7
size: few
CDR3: CASSPPGGEGYEQYF
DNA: TGCGCCAGCAGCCCTCCAGGAGGGGAGGGCTACGAGCAGTACTTC

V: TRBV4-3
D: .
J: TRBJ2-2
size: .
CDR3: CASSQQTGSGELFF
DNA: TGCGCCAGCAGCCAGCAGACAGGCTCCGGGGAGCTGTTTTTT

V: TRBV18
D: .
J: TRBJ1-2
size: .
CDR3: CASSPQGRGGYGYTF
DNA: TGTGCCAGCTCACCACAGGGGAGAGGGGGATATGGCTACACCTTC

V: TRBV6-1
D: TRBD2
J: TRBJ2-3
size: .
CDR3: CASSAAGTSFTDTQYF
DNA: TGTGCCAGCAGTGCCGCCGGGACTAGCTTCACAGATACGCAGTATTTT

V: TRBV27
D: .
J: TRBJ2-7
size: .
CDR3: CASSSGFSEQYF
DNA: TGTGCCAGCAGCTCAGGGTTTTCCGAGCAGTACTTC

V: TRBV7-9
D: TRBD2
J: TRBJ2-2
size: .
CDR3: CASSSGRAPSGELFF
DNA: TGTGCCAGCAGCTCAGGGAGGGCTCCGTCCGGGGAGCTGTTTTTT

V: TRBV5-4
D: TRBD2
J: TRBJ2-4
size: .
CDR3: CASSSGTSEAKNIQYF
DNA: TGTGCCAGCAGCTCCGGGACTAGCGAGGCCAAAAACATTCAGTACTTC

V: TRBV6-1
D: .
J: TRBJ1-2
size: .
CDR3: CASSEGRGSYGYTF
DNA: TGTGCCAGCAGTGAAGGACGGGGGAGCTATGGCTACACCTTC

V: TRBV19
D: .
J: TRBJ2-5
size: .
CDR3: CASSLRYQETQYF
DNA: TGTGCCAGTAGCCTCAGGTACCAAGAGACCCAGTACTTC

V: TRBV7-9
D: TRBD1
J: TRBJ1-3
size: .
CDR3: CASRPRQGAISGNTIYF
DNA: TGTGCCAGCAGACCCCGACAGGGGGCGATCTCTGGAAACACCATATATTTT

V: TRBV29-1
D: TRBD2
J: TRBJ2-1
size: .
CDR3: CSASHRLAGFNEQFF
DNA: TGCAGCGCGTCCCATAGACTAGCGGGATTTAATGAGCAGTTCTTC

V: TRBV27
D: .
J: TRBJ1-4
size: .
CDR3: CASSLEGGKLFF
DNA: TGTGCCAGCAGTTTGGAGGGCGGAAAACTGTTTTTT

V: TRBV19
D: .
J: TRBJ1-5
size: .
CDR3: CASSTQHYSNQPQHF
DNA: TGTGCCAGTAGTACACAGCATTATAGCAATCAGCCCCAGCATTTT

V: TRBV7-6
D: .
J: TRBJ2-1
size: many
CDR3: CASSLSGPLVLSYNEQFF
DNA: TGTGCCAGCAGCTTATCCGGCCCCCTAGTTCTATCCTACAATGAGCAGTTCTTC

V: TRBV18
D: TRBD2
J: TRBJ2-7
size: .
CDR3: CASSPTTSGQRGEQYF
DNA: TGTGCCAGCTCACCAACGACTAGCGGGCAGCGAGGCGAGCAGTACTTC

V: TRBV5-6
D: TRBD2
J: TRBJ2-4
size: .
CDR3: CASSLRGAGVAKNIQYF
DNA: TGTGCCAGCAGCTTGAGGGGTGCGGGGGTGGCCAAAAACATTCAGTACTTC

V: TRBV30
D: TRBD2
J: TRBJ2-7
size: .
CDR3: CAWSSGRVPYEQYF
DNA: TGTGCCTGGAGCAGCGGGAGGGTCCCCTACGAGCAGTACTTC

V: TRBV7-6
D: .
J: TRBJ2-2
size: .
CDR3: CASSLRGTNTGELFF
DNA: TGTGCCAGCAGCTTACGGGGAACAAACACCGGGGAGCTGTTTTTT

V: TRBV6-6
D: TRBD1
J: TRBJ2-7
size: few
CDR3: CASSSPQGRYYEQYF
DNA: TGTGCCAGCTCCAGTCCACAGGGGCGTTACTACGAGCAGTACTTC

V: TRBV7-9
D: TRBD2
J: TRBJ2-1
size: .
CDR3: CASSLAVRASGIYNEQFF
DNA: TGTGCCAGCAGCTTAGCTGTTCGGGCTAGCGGTATCTACAATGAGCAGTTCTTC

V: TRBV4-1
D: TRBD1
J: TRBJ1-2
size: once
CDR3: CASRSTGAYGYTF
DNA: TGCGCCAGCAGATCGACAGGGGCCTATGGCTACACCTTC

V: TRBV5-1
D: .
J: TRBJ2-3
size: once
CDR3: CASSLAGTLTDTQYF
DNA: TGCGCCAGCAGCTTGGCAGGGACACTCACAGATACGCAGTATTTT

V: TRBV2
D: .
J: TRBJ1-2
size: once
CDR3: CASRGNNYGYTF
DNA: TGTGCCAGCCGAGGAAATAACTATGGCTACACCTTC